Following are 17 T cell receptor beta chains from one sample sequenced in a study of post-analysis software for immune sequencing data. Study-wide results and caveats: Among roughly five TRBV segments more frequent in patients than controls were TRBV5-6, TRBV5-1 and TRBV20-1.

These TCRs' antigens remain unknown. Unique molecular identifiers tagged the TCR beta cDNA libraries. TCRdb reprocessed the PCR reads via MiXCR and lists one record per CDR3 protein. Among some 890,000 distinct CDR3 sequences listed, roughly half were seen once. Specimen: blood. Receptor source: a girl aged 5-17 years with multiple sclerosis.

Concerning this clonotype: The junction and the germline gene differ at one end; a read error may be behind it. The rearrangement joins TRBV18 to TRBJ2-3, with D tentatively TRBD1 (5 bases). The CDR3 consists of 15 residues. Germline V gene sequence: CDR1 KGHSH, CDR2 LQKENI. The CDR3 is CASSQTAVRTDAQYF. CDR3 coding DNA: TGTGCCAGCTCACAGACAGCCGTCAGAACAGATGCGCAGTATTTT.

This clonotype was observed a single time. At one end the junction does not follow the germline gene, possibly because of a read error. The genes are TRBV9 and TRBJ1-1; 9 bases fit TRBD1. Germline V CDR1 and CDR2: SGDLS, YYNGEE. The CDR3 is made up of 16 amino acids. In DNA form, the CDR3 reads TGTGCCGGCAGCCGGGACAGGGTTTATGTGAACACTGAAGCTTTCTTT. Translation gives CAGSRDRVYVNTEAFF.

V is TRBV3-1 and J is TRBJ2-7; 11 bases line up with TRBD2. The length of the CDR3 is 16 residues. CDR1 and CDR2 (germline): LGHDT, YNNKEL (reference sequence). V lost 7 bases, J lost 1 base, and 9 bases stayed unmatched. CDR3 amino acids: CASTRGGTSGSYEQYF. DNA of the CDR3: TGTGCCAGCACCAGAGGCGGGACTAGCGGTTCCTACGAGCAGTACTTC.

This sequence joins TRBV20-1 and TRBJ2-1; D may match TRBD1 or TRBD2 (6 bases each). Germline-derived CDR1 and CDR2 are DFQATT and SNEGSKA (reference sequence). Trimming took off 5 bases at V and 8 bases at J, with 16 bases between the two ends. The CDR3 is 13 residues long. CDR3 bases: TGCAGTGCTGGGGATCGGGGGCGCGATGAGCAGTTCTTC. This sequence encodes CSAGDRGRDEQFF.

The table lists this clonotype with a count of one. CDR3 sequence (DNA): TGTGCCAGCAGCTCAAGGGCGGGGGGTATCTACGAGCAGTACTTC. Translation gives CASSSRAGGIYEQYF. The gene calls are TRBV7-2 and TRBJ2-4; 8 positions agree with TRBD2. The J call is doubtful: the DNA matches TRBJ2-7 better. Germline CDR1 and CDR2: SGHTA and FQGNSA. The CDR3 is 15 amino acids.

This clonotype was seen a handful of times. CDR3 in DNA: TGTGCCAGCAGCACTCCTTCCCGATCGTCGGGATCCCCCATCTCTGGGGCCAACGTCCTGACTTTC. Protein: CASSTPSRSSGSPISGANVLTF. This chain uses TRBV12-3 or TRBV12-4 with TRBJ2-6; D perhaps matches TRBD2 (5 bases). CDR3 length equals 22 residues. Trimming cost V 6 bases and J 0 bases, with 30 bases left between them.

J is TRBJ2-1 and V is TRBV24-1, with TRBD2 matching over 10 bases. This CDR3 contains 16 residues. Germline CDR1 reads KGHDR; CDR2 reads SFDVKD. V shed 3 bases, J shed 6 bases, and the junction held 7 bases outside the gene matches. CDR3 in amino acids: CATSDPRTSGINEQFF. CDR3 bases: TGTGCCACCAGTGATCCGAGGACTAGCGGAATCAATGAGCAGTTCTTC.

V usage is TRBV12-3 or TRBV12-4 and J usage is TRBJ2-7; possible D gene TRBD1, 6 bases. The CDR3 has 13 amino acids. The V gene lost 5 bases and the J gene lost 3 bases, with 11 bases spanning the gap. As DNA, the CDR3 is TGTGCCAGCAGTCAGCGGACAGTCTACGAGCAGTACTTC. It yields the protein CASSQRTVYEQYF.

This clonotype was found a few times. The rearrangement links TRBV20-1 to TRBJ1-1; TRBD1 matches at 7 bases. Trimming took 3 bases from V and 7 from J; bases not matched to a gene: 8. CDR1 and CDR2 from the germline V gene are DFQATT and SNEGSKA (reference sequence). The CDR3 loop spans 13 amino acids. CDR3 sequence: CSASPPGGSEAFF. Here the CDR3 DNA reads TGCAGTGCTAGTCCCCCAGGGGGTAGTGAAGCTTTCTTT.

V usage is TRBV5-1 and J usage is TRBJ1-1; perhaps TRBD1 as D (5 bases). Germline V gives CDR1 SGHRS, CDR2 YFSETQ. Deletions cut 2 bases from V and 4 bases from J, with 6 bases between. CDR3 length: 12 amino acids. CDR3 sequence reads: CASSLDSTEAFF. CDR3 nucleotide sequence: TGCGCCAGCAGCTTAGACAGCACTGAAGCTTTCTTT.

This clonotype is a singleton in its sample. This chain uses TRBV20-1 with TRBJ2-7, with 8 bases aligning to TRBD1. Germline V gives CDR1 DFQATT, CDR2 SNEGSKA (reference sequence). Trimming cost V 6 bases and J 3 bases; bases outside gene matches: 4. CDR3 length: 12 residues. The CDR3 DNA is TGCAGTGCGCAGGACAGGGTCTACGAGCAGTACTTC. Protein: CSAQDRVYEQYF.

This chain connects TRBV5-1 to TRBJ2-1; no definite D call. Germline assignment: CDR1 SGHRS and CDR2 YFSETQ. V shed 5 bases and J shed 0 bases, with 9 bases lying between them. The CDR3 spans 14 residues. The CDR3 loop is CASRTSSSYNEQFF. In DNA form, the CDR3 reads TGCGCCAGCAGAACAAGTAGCTCCTACAATGAGCAGTTCTTC. The full variable domain, rest sourced from reference TRBV5-1 and TRBJ2-1, is KAGVTQTPRYLIKTRGQQVTLSCSPISGHRSVSWYQQTPGQGLQFLFEYFSETQRNKGNFPGRFSGRQFSNSRSEMNVSTLELGDSALYLCASRTSSSYNEQFFGPGTRLTVL.

This clonotype was observed a few times. The chain joins TRBV7-2 to TRBJ2-7; TRBD2 agrees at 11 bases. This CDR3 is built from 14 residues. Looked up from germline, CDR1 is SGHTA and CDR2 is FQGNSA. V was pared by 4 bases and J by 5 bases, with 4 bases of the junction left unmatched. The CDR3 here is CASSSLAGEDEQYF. The CDR3 region has the DNA TGTGCCAGCAGCTCACTAGCGGGGGAAGACGAGCAGTACTTC.

Notes on this clonotype: One end of the junction is discordant with germline, which a read error may explain. The V call is TRBV12-3 or TRBV12-4, the J call TRBJ2-7; D might be TRBD2 (5 bases). This CDR3 contains 12 residues. The CDR3: CASTSRGYGQYF. Written as DNA, the CDR3 is TGTGCCAGCACCTCAAGAGGGTACGGGCAGTACTTC.

This clonotype was seen more than once but under ten times. The genes are TRBV12-3 or TRBV12-4 and TRBJ1-1; D remains ambiguous. V was clipped by 8 bases and J by 2 bases, with 12 bases between them. The CDR3 sequence is 13 residues long. CDR3 sequence: CASGRGLNTEAFF. The CDR3 DNA is TGTGCCAGCGGGCGGGGATTAAACACTGAAGCTTTCTTT.

As concerns this clonotype: Germline and junction disagree at one end, which may indicate a read error. The rearrangement links TRBV29-1 to TRBJ1-1; 11 nucleotides match TRBD1. Germline V gene sequence: CDR1 SQVTM, CDR2 ANQGSEA. The CDR3 loop spans 16 amino acids. The CDR3 coding sequence is TGCAGCGTGGGACTGGGGACAGGGGGACGGAACACTGGAGCTTTCTTT. The encoded protein is CSVGLGTGGRNTGAFF. Based on the CDR3 plus reference TRBV29-1 and TRBJ1-1, the full variable domain is SAVISQKPSRDICQRGTSLTIQCQVDSQVTMMFWYRQQPGQSLTLIATANQGSEATYESGFVIDKFPISRPNLTFSTLTVSNMSPEDSSIYLCSVGLGTGGRNTGAFFGQGTRLTVV.

The genes are TRBV5-1 and TRBJ2-3, with unresolved D. The CDR3 spans 11 residues. V gave up 8 bases and J gave up 0 bases, with 4 bases separating them. Per the germline V gene, CDR1 is SGHRS and CDR2 is YFSETQ. The CDR3, as DNA: TGCGCCAGGACTAGCACAGATACGCAGTATTTT. It specifies CARTSTDTQYF. The whole variable domain, filled in from reference TRBV5-1 and TRBJ2-3, reads KAGVTQTPRYLIKTRGQQVTLSCSPISGHRSVSWYQQTPGQGLQFLFEYFSETQRNKGNFPGRFSGRQFSNSRSEMNVSTLELGDSALYLCARTSTDTQYFGPGTRLTVL.